These 23 T cell receptor beta chains originate from one sample sequenced in a study of cytomegalovirus exposure and HLA in healthy donors (dated by TCRdb to 2015 to 2018). Libraries came from the immunoSEQ multiplex PCR assay. A mixture of 60 forward primers for TCR Vbeta segments and 13 reverse primers for TCR Jbeta segments was used in the multiplex PCR. In TCRdb, the immuneACCESS table is reduced to in-frame sequences with V and J assigned. These tables do not hold every clone; where another copy was compared, an unresolved V gene accounts for under half, and the others remain unexplained. The table kept for this sample lists 100,000 to 150,000 clones. Jointly, the top ten make up approximately 1% of the sample. Sequencing was performed on PBMCs. The receptors originated from a man in his late teens or twenties in good health and CMV-seronegative.

The J gene is TRBJ2-1, the V gene TRBV14, with D tentatively TRBD2 (6 bases). The CDR3 spans 16 residues. Germline V CDR1 and CDR2: SGHDN, FVKESK. V was trimmed by 1 base and J by 0 bases, leaving 10 bases between them. The CDR3 nucleotides are TGTGCCAGCAGCCAAGTTGGGGGGAGCTCCTACAATGAGCAGTTCTTC. It specifies CASSQVGGSSYNEQFF.

This chain joins TRBV30 and TRBJ2-1; 13 bases map to TRBD2. There are 14 residues in the CDR3. Trimming took 4 bases from V and 9 from J; bases not matched to a gene: 6. CDR1 GTSNPN and CDR2 SVGIG come from the germline V gene (reference sequence). Here the CDR3 reads CAWTILAGGGEQFF. The CDR3 DNA reads TGTGCCTGGACTATACTAGCGGGAGGGGGTGAGCAGTTCTTC.

V gene TRBV6-5 combines with J gene TRBJ2-7, with D perhaps matching TRBD2 (5 bases). CDR1 and CDR2 from the germline V gene are MNHEY and SVGAGI. This CDR3 is 16 amino acids long. Trimming shortened V by 2 bases and J by 6 bases, and 20 bases separated the two germline ends. CDR3 in DNA: TGTGCCAGCAGTTACCGGGCTGGGCTAGCCCCGGTCGAGCAGTACTTC. Translated: CASSYRAGLAPVEQYF.

The rearrangement links TRBV18 to TRBJ2-6, with TRBD1 as a possible D gene (5 bases). CDR3 size: 17 residues. From germline, CDR1 is KGHSH and CDR2 LQKENI. V was pared by 6 bases and J by 0 bases, with 15 bases between. CDR3 sequence reads: CASSPSATGSGANVLTF. The CDR3 region has the DNA TGTGCCAGCTCCCCGTCGGCAACAGGCTCTGGGGCCAACGTCCTGACTTTC.

The rearrangement joins TRBV4-1 to TRBJ2-5; 10 nucleotides agree with TRBD2. With the DNA end fitting TRBJ2-7 better, the J assignment may be wrong. CDR1 and CDR2 from the germline V gene are MGHRA and YSYEKL. This CDR3 region has 16 residues. The CDR3 is CASSQGLLAGADEQYF. The CDR3 bases are TGCGCCAGCAGCCAGGGTTTGCTAGCGGGAGCCGACGAGCAGTACTTC.

This chain connects TRBV5-1 to TRBJ2-2, with D possibly TRBD1 on 6 matching bases. Trimming shortened V by 3 bases and J by 1 base, and 13 bases separated the two germline ends. In germline, CDR1 is SGHRS, CDR2 YFSETQ. CDR3 size: 16 residues. The CDR3 DNA reads TGCGCCAGCAGCTCGCGTACAGGGATGAACACCGGGGAGCTGTTTTTT. Translating it yields CASSSRTGMNTGELFF.

The chain has TRBV19 and TRBJ1-1, with 8 bases aligning to TRBD1. Trimming removed 9 bases from V and 4 bases from J; junction bases left unmatched: 10. The CDR3 is made up of 14 amino acids. Germline V gene sequence: CDR1 LNHDA, CDR2 SQIVND (reference sequence). This CDR3 is CASLRRQGLTEAFF. In DNA form, the CDR3 reads TGTGCCAGCCTACGTCGACAGGGGCTCACTGAAGCTTTCTTT.

The rearrangement joins TRBV4-1 to TRBJ1-1; D is undetermined. The CDR3 covers 15 residues. The germline V gene encodes CDR1 MGHRA and CDR2 YSYEKL. V shed 4 bases and J shed 2 bases, with 14 bases lying between them. CDR3 amino acids: CASSRSEGLNTEAFF. The CDR3 DNA follows: TGCGCCAGCAGCCGCTCAGAGGGCTTAAACACTGAAGCTTTCTTT.

The rearrangement links TRBV19 to TRBJ2-3; tentatively, D is TRBD2 (5 bases). V lost 0 bases, J lost 4 bases, and 14 bases lay in between. CDR1 and CDR2 (germline): LNHDA, SQIVND (reference sequence). This CDR3 has 16 residues. The CDR3 is CASSIDHEGLSDTQYF. The CDR3 DNA reads TGTGCCAGTAGTATAGATCACGAGGGATTATCAGATACGCAGTATTTT.

Notes on this clone: The same CDR3 also results from other DNA sequences found in this sample. The gene calls are TRBV18 and TRBJ2-7; 11 nucleotides match TRBD2. The CDR3 spans 15 residues. Germline CDR1 KGHSH, CDR2 LQKENI. Trimming removed 6 bases from V and 0 bases from J; junction bases left unmatched: 4. CDR3 protein: CASSPTSGSSYEQYF. CDR3 coding DNA: TGTGCCAGCTCCCCTACTAGCGGGAGCTCCTACGAGCAGTACTTC.

The CDR3 nucleotides are TGCGCCAGCAGCGGGGGCAAGAACACCGGGGAGCTGTTTTTT. It translates to CASSGGKNTGELFF. The gene calls are TRBV5-1 and TRBJ2-2; maybe TRBD1 (6 bases). From germline, CDR1 is SGHRS and CDR2 YFSETQ. The CDR3 runs 14 residues. V lost 4 bases to trimming and J lost 1 base, with 8 bases between them.

The J gene is TRBJ2-1, the V gene TRBV5-4; TRBD1 matches at 9 bases. V was clipped by 4 bases and J by 8 bases; unmatched bases: 13. This CDR3 has 16 residues. The germline V gene has CDR1 SGHNT and CDR2 YYREEE (reference sequence). CDR3 in DNA: TGTGCCAGCAGCGGGGGGACGGGACAGGGTAGGGATGAGCAGTTCTTC. Protein product: CASSGGTGQGRDEQFF.

This chain connects TRBV30 to TRBJ2-3, with D possibly matching TRBD1 (7 bases). Deletions cut 8 bases from V and 3 bases from J, with 15 bases between. The germline gives CDR1 GTSNPN, CDR2 SVGIG (reference sequence). CDR3 size: 13 residues. Written as DNA, the CDR3 is TGTGCCGGAGGGACAGACTCTACAGATACGCAGTATTTT. As protein: CAGGTDSTDTQYF.

The chain is built from TRBV2 and TRBJ2-5; tentative D call: TRBD1 (5 bases). Germline V gene lookup returns CDR1 SNHLY and CDR2 FYNNEI. This CDR3 comprises 15 residues. V shed 6 bases and J shed 1 base, with 15 bases lying between them. The CDR3: CASSLGRAIQETQYF. CDR3 nucleotide sequence: TGTGCCAGCAGCCTGGGCAGGGCGATCCAAGAGACCCAGTACTTC.

The chain links TRBV2 to TRBJ1-4; possible D gene TRBD1, 5 bases. Looked up from germline, CDR1 is SNHLY and CDR2 is FYNNEI. This CDR3 has 15 residues. Between the trimmed V and J ends, which lost 1 base and 8 bases, there was a span of 14 bases. The CDR3 DNA follows: TGTGCCAGCAGTGAAGACCGGGTCCGGGGGGAAAAACTGTTTTTT. This translates into CASSEDRVRGEKLFF.

The chain combines TRBV19 with TRBJ2-5; TRBD1 aligns across 8 bases. The CDR3 spans 15 residues. The trim removed 3 bases at V and 5 bases at J, leaving 8 bases unmatched. CDR1 is LNHDA, CDR2 SQIVND, per germline (reference sequence). The CDR3 is CASSITRGRRETQYF. As DNA, the CDR3 is TGTGCCAGTAGTATCACCAGGGGGCGACGGGAGACCCAGTACTTC.

This chain uses TRBV6-5 with TRBJ1-2, with 8 nucleotides matching TRBD1. The V gene end was trimmed by 2 bases and the J gene end by 6 bases; junction bases not matched to a gene: 5. The V gene's germline CDR1 is MNHEY and CDR2 SVGAGI. The CDR3 totals 14 residues. CDR3 region: CASSYISGGHGYTF. DNA for the CDR3: TGTGCCAGCAGTTACATTTCAGGGGGCCATGGCTACACCTTC.

The chain carries TRBV9 and TRBJ1-1; D gene ambiguous. The CDR3 is 13 amino acids. Germline CDR1 is SGDLS and CDR2 is YYNGEE. Trimming stripped 3 bases from V and 3 bases from J, with 9 bases between. CDR3: CASSATLDTEAFF. CDR3 sequence (DNA): TGTGCCAGCAGCGCGACTCTCGACACTGAAGCTTTCTTT.

The chain combines TRBV2 with TRBJ2-7; 9 positions agree with TRBD2. The trim removed 6 bases at V and 2 bases at J, leaving 2 bases unmatched. The CDR3 sequence is 13 residues long. Germline lookup yields CDR1 SNHLY and CDR2 FYNNEI. The CDR3 DNA reads as TGTGCCAGCAGCCGGACTAGCGCCTACGAGCAGTACTTC. Translated: CASSRTSAYEQYF.

The chain has TRBV18 and TRBJ2-1; possibly TRBD2 for D (6 bases). CDR1 and CDR2 from the germline V gene are KGHSH and LQKENI. CDR3 size: 17 residues. The V end was cut by 4 bases, the J end by 8 bases, with 24 bases between. CDR3 nucleotides: TGTGCCAGCTCACTCAATCCGGGGGTCGGCCTTGGGGATGAGCAGTTCTTC. Translated, it gives CASSLNPGVGLGDEQFF.

CDR3 nucleotides: TGTGCCAGCTTCCTACCTCGACTAGACCACGATGAGCAGTTCTTC. As protein: CASFLPRLDHDEQFF. The V and J genes are TRBV5-8 and TRBJ2-1; D is possibly TRBD2 (6 bases). V dropped 7 bases and J dropped 8 bases, with 22 bases sitting between them. Per the germline V gene, CDR1 is SGHTS and CDR2 is YDEGEE. This CDR3 is 15 amino acids long. Full variable domain (missing parts from reference TRBV5-8 and TRBJ2-1): EAGVTQSPTHLIKTRGQQATLRCSPISGHTSVYWYQQALGLGLQFLLWYDEGEERNRGNFPPRFSGRQFPNYSSELNVNALELEDSALYLCASFLPRLDHDEQFFGPGTRLTVL.

The chain links TRBV18 to TRBJ1-6; 8 bases are shared with TRBD1. Germline values: CDR1 KGHSH, CDR2 LQKENI. The ends lost 6 bases at V and 7 bases at J; junction bases unmatched: 2. The CDR3 is 13 amino acids. In DNA form, the CDR3 reads TGTGCCAGCTCGGACAGGGTAAATTCACCCCTCCACTTT. This codes for CASSDRVNSPLHF.

The chain carries TRBV6-5 and TRBJ2-7; no clear D gene. V dropped 6 bases and J dropped 3 bases, with 6 bases sitting between them. The germline V gene encodes CDR1 MNHEY and CDR2 SVGAGI. The CDR3 covers 11 residues. The chain's CDR3 is CASSRLYEQYF. The CDR3 DNA follows: TGTGCCAGCAGCAGGCTCTACGAGCAGTACTTC.